This T cell receptor (beta chain) was found in a study of T cell responses to AZD1222 COVID-19 vaccine. Study-wide points: Unmutated regions of variants are reportedly targeted by nearly half of spike-specific TCRs. The breadth and depth of Spike-specific TCRs increased once two AZD1222 doses had been given.

Here immunoSEQ multiplex PCR was the method, and the copy in TCRdb shows in-frame clones only, minus some. The sample yields roughly 87,000 clones, about nine tenths seen once. With regard to this clone: Its cognate antigen is unknown.

CDR3 length: 14 residues. CDR1 is KGHDR and CDR2 is SFDVKD in the germline V gene. V was clipped by 3 bases and J by 4 bases, with 12 bases between them. The clonotype was recovered from an adult who received the AZD1222 COVID-19 vaccine. V usage is TRBV24-1 and J usage is TRBJ2-7; no reliable D call. Here the sequenced sample was peripheral blood, taken 28 days after the second AZD1222 dose. The CDR3 spells CATSDPLMGYEQYF. CDR3 sequence (DNA): TGTGCCACCAGTGATCCACTAATGGGGTACGAGCAGTACTTC.